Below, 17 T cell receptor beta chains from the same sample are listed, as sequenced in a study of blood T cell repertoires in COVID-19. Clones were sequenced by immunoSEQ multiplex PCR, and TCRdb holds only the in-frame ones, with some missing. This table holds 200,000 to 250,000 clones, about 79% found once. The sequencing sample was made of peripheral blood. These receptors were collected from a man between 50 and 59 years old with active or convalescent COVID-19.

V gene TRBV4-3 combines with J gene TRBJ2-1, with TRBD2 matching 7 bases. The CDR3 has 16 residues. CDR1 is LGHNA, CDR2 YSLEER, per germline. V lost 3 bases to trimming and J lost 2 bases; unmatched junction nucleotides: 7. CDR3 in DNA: TGCGCCAGCAGCCATCACAGCGGGGACGCCTACAATGAGCAGTTCTTC. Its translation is CASSHHSGDAYNEQFF.

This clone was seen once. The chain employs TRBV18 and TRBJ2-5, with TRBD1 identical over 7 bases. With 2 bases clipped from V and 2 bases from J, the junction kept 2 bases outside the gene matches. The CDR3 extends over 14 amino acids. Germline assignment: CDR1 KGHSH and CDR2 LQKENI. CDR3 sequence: CASSPNRGQETQYF. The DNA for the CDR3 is TGTGCCAGCTCACCAAACAGGGGACAAGAGACCCAGTACTTC.

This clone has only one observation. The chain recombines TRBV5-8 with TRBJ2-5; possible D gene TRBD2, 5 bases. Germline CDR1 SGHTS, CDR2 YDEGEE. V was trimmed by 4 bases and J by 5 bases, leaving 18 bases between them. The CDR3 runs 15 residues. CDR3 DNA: TGTGCCAGCAGCCCCACCGGCGGGTCCGATGAGACCCAGTACTTC. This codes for CASSPTGGSDETQYF.

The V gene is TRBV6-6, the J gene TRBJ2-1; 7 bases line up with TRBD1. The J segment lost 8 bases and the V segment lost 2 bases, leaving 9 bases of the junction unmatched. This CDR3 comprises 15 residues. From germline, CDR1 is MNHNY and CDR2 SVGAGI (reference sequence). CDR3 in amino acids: CASSYTGVGLDEQFF. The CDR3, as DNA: TGTGCCAGCAGTTACACAGGGGTGGGTCTCGATGAGCAGTTCTTC.

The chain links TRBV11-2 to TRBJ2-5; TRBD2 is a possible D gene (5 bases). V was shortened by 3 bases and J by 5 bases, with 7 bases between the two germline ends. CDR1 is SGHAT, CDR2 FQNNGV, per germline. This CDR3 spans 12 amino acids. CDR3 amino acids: CASSFGKETQYF. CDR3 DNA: TGTGCCAGCAGCTTCGGGAAGGAGACCCAGTACTTC.

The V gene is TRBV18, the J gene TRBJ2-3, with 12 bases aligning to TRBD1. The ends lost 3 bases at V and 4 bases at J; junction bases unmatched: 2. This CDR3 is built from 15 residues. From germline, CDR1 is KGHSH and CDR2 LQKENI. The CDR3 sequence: CASSPGTGGPDTQYF. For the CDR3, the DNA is TGTGCCAGCTCACCCGGGACAGGGGGCCCAGATACGCAGTATTTT.

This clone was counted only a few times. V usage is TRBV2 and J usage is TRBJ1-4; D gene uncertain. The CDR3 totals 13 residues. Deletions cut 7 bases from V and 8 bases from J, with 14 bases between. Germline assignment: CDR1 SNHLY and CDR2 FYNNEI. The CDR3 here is CASTRSPREKLFF. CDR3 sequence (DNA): TGTGCCAGCACTAGATCGCCGAGGGAAAAACTGTTTTTT. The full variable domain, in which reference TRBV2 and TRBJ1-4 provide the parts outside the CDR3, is EPEVTQTPSHQVTQMGQEVILRCVPISNHLYFYWYRQILGQKVEFLVSFYNNEISEKSEIFDDQFSVERPDGSNFTLKIRSTKLEDSAMYFCASTRSPREKLFFGSGTQLSVL.

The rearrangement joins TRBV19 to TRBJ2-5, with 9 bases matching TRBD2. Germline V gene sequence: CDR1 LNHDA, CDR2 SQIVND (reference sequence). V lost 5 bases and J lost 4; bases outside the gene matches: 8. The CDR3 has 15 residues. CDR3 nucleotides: TGTGCCAGTAGTGTTCTCAGCGGGGGGATAGAGACCCAGTACTTC. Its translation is CASSVLSGGIETQYF.

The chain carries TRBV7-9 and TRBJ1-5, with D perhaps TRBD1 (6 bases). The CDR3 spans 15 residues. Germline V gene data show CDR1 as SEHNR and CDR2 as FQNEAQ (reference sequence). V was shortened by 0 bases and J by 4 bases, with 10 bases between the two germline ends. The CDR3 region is CASSLAQDSNQPQHF. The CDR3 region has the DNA TGTGCCAGCAGCTTAGCGCAGGACAGTAATCAGCCCCAGCATTTT. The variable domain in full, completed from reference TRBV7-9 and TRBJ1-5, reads DTGVSQNPRHKITKRGQNVTFRCDPISEHNRLYWYRQTLGQGPEFLTYFQNEAQLEKSRLLSDRFSAERPKGSFSTLEIQRTEQGDSAMYLCASSLAQDSNQPQHFGDGTRLSIL.

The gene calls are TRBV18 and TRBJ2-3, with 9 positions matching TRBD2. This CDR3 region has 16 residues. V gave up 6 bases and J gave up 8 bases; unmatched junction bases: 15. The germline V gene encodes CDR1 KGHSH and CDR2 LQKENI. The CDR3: CASSPEWGGGAGTQYF. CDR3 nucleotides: TGTGCCAGCTCCCCCGAATGGGGCGGGGGGGCCGGTACGCAGTATTTT.

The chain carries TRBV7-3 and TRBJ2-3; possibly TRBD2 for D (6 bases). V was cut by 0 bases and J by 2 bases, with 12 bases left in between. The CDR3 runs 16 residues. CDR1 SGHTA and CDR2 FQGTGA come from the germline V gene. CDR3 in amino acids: CASSLTGGRITDTQYF. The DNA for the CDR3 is TGTGCCAGCAGCTTAACCGGGGGTCGGATCACAGATACGCAGTATTTT.

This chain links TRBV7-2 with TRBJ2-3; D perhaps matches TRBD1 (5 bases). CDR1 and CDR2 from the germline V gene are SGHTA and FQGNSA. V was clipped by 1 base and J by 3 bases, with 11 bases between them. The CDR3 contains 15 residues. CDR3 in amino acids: CASSLVGAETDTQYF. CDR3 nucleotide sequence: TGTGCCAGCAGCTTAGTAGGGGCGGAGACAGATACGCAGTATTTT. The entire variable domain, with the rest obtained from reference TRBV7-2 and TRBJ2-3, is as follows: GAGVSQSPSNKVTEKGKDVELRCDPISGHTALYWYRQSLGQGLEFLIYFQGNSAPDKSGLPSDRFSAERTGGSVSTLTIQRTQQEDSAVYLCASSLVGAETDTQYFGPGTRLTVL.

CDR3 protein: CASSRKSSGQETQYF. CDR3 in DNA: TGCGCCAGCAGCCGCAAGTCTAGCGGGCAAGAGACCCAGTACTTC. The V call is TRBV4-1, the J call TRBJ2-5, with 8 bases identical to TRBD2. The CDR3 covers 15 residues. J was trimmed by 2 bases and V by 4 bases; bases with no gene match: 6. Germline CDR1 and CDR2: MGHRA and YSYEKL.

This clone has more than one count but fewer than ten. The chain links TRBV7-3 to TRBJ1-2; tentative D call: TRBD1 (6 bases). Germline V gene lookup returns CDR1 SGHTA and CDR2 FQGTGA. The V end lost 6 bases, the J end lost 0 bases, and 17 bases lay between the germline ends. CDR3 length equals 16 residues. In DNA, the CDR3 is TGTGCCAGCAGTTCACTTAGGGGGAGATCTAACTATGGCTACACCTTC. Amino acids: CASSSLRGRSNYGYTF.

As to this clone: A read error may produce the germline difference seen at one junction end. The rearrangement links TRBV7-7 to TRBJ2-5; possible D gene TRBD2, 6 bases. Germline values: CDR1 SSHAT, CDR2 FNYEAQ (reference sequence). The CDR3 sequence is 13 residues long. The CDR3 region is CASSLVGGQTQYF. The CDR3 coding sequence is TGTGCTAGCAGCTTAGTGGGGGGACAGACCCAGTACTTC.

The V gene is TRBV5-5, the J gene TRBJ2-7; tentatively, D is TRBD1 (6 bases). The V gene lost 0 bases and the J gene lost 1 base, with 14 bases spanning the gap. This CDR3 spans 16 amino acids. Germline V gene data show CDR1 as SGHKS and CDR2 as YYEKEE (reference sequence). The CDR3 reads CASSLAVTGLSYEQYV. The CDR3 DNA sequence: TGTGCCAGCAGCTTGGCCGTAACAGGGCTTTCCTACGAGCAGTACGTC.

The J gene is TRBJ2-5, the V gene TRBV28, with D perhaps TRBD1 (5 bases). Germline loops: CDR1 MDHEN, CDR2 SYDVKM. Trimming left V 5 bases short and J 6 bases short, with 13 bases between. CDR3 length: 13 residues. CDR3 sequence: CASSTAGWKTQYF. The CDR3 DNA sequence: TGTGCCAGCAGTACGGCAGGGTGGAAGACCCAGTACTTC.